This record concerns one TCR beta chain sequence. Its antigen remains unidentified. From germline, CDR1 is SGHRS and CDR2 YFSETQ. This CDR3 comprises 17 residues. After removal of 1 base from V and 4 bases from J, the junction contained 7 bases not matched to a gene. The sample is drawn from a study of Tregs in tolerant kidney transplant recipients. Whole-study results and caveats: Tregs expanded with activated donor B cells seemed most donor-specific.

Some clones are missing from TCRdb's copy, which holds only in-frame ones; the method was immunoSEQ multiplex PCR. The data contain about 2,800 clones, 40% of them singletons. The sequence came from a human donor in good health. The sample was Tregs from blood cultured with allogeneic cells. V is TRBV5-1 and J is TRBJ2-1; 11 positions agree with TRBD2. The CDR3 nucleotides read TGCGCCAGCAGCTTGTGGCCCTTAGCGGGGGGGTACAATGAGCAGTTCTTC. Translation gives CASSLWPLAGGYNEQFF.